This TCR beta chain was captured by sequencing in a study of Graves' ophthalmopathy and Graves' hyperthyroidism. Hyperthyroidism patients, all newly diagnosed, had under 2 months' duration and ages of 18 to 65. Patients were left out if they had other autoimmune diseases, uncontrolled infections, pregnancy or lactation. The CDR3 has 16 residues. Germline V gene sequence: CDR1 SGHRS, CDR2 YFSETQ. With 2 bases clipped from V and 5 bases from J, the junction kept 10 bases outside the gene matches. Comment on this clonotype: Antigen specificity is unknown.

Points from the study as a whole: Cross-validated, the 13-signature model showed 87.88%/81.08% sensitivity/specificity, and 80%/75% in the test set. Blood repertoires reportedly contained most expanded thyroid clonotypes above 0.001 frequency.

Beta-chain TCR CDR3 regions were amplified from RNA transcripts. First-round RT-PCR with HTBI primers preceded a second-round multiplex PCR. TCRdb reprocessed the multiplex PCR reads with MiXCR, giving one entry per CDR3 protein. The repertoire includes hundreds of thousands of distinct CDR3 sequences, 22% of them detected once, and approximately 6.5% sits in the top ten. This sequence joins TRBV5-1 and TRBJ1-1; 9 bases are shared with TRBD1. Sequenced material: peripheral blood. This sequence was found in a woman aged 18-29 years with stable Graves' hyperthyroidism. Some clones in this sample may be carry-over from other donors' samples. CDR3 residues: CASSFAPGQGGTEAFF. The CDR3 DNA reads as TGCGCCAGCAGCTTCGCTCCGGGACAGGGAGGGACTGAAGCTTTCTTT.